A selection of T cell receptor beta chains follows, all from one sample in a study of blood T cell repertoires in COVID-19. Produced via immunoSEQ multiplex PCR; TCRdb's table is partial and in-frame only. The sample holds around 250,000 clones, more than 85% seen once. The sample was peripheral blood. All receptors derive from a man aged 18 to 29 with active or convalescent COVID-19. Each CDR3 is given with its conserved first and last residue. D genes are given only for firm matches. Clone size is stated in some rows and not others, as once, few, many or a class when expanded.

D gene,J gene,clone size,V gene,CDR3 DNA,CDR3 protein
TRBD1,TRBJ2-7,.,TRBV6-1,TGTGCCAGCAGTGAACATGGAGACAGGGCCCTCTACTACGAGCAGTACTTC,CASSEHGDRALYYEQYF
TRBD1,TRBJ1-5,.,TRBV10-3,TGTGCCACTTGGACAGGGGCTAGCAATCAGCCCCAGCATTTT,CATWTGASNQPQHF
.,TRBJ1-5,.,TRBV15,TGTGCCACCAGCAGAGGGGCCAGGAATCAGCCCCAGCATTTT,CATSRGARNQPQHF
.,TRBJ1-5,once,TRBV6-6,TGTGCCAGCAGCACAGATAATCAGCCCCAGCATTTT,CASSTDNQPQHF
.,TRBJ1-2,.,TRBV9,TGTGCCAGCAGCCCCAGGGATTACTATGGCTACACCTTC,CASSPRDYYGYTF
TRBD1,TRBJ2-5,.,TRBV5-4,TGTGCCAGCAGCTTTGGGGACAGAAGAAAAGAGACCCAGTACTTC,CASSFGDRRKETQYF
.,TRBJ2-1,.,TRBV6-2/TRBV6-3,TGTGCCAGCAGTTACCCAGGGTACCATGAGCAGTTCTTC,CASSYPGYHEQFF
.,TRBJ1-2,.,TRBV14,TGTGCCAGCAGCCAAACAAGTTATGGCTACACCTTC,CASSQTSYGYTF
TRBD2,TRBJ2-5,.,TRBV7-9,TGTGCCAGCAGGTCGTCTAGCGGGGGGTCAGAGACCCAGTACTTC,CASRSSSGGSETQYF
.,TRBJ2-7,.,TRBV7-5,TGTGTCAGAAGCTACGAAATCCGGGACAGCAACTACGAGCAGTACTTC,CVRSYEIRDSNYEQYF
.,TRBJ2-7,.,TRBV30,TGTGCCTGGAGTGTACGAACTTACGAGCAGTACTTC,CAWSVRTYEQYF
.,TRBJ2-7,.,TRBV11-2,TGTGCCAGCAGCTACTCGAAGGGACTGCACTACGAGCAGTACTTC,CASSYSKGLHYEQYF
.,TRBJ2-3,.,TRBV5-4,TGTGCCAGCAGCTTGCGGAGGGACACAGATACGCAGTATTTT,CASSLRRDTDTQYF
.,TRBJ1-5,.,TRBV6-5,TGTGCCAGCAGTTACGGGGCAGCTAATCAGCCCCAGCATTTT,CASSYGAANQPQHF
TRBD1,TRBJ1-4,.,TRBV6-5,TGTGCCAGCTCGCCTGGACAGGGGAATGAAAAACTGTTTTTT,CASSPGQGNEKLFF